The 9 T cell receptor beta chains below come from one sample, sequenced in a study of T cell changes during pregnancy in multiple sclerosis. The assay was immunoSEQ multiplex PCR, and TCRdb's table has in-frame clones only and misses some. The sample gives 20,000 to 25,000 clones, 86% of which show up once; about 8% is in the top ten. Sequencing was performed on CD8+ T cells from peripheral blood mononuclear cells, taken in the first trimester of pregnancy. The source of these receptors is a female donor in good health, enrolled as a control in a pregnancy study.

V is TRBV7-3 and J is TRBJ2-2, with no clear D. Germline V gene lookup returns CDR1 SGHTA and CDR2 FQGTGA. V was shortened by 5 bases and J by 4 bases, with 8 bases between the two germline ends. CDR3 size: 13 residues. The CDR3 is CASSPPGTGELFF. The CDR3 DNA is TGTGCCAGCAGCCCCCCAGGCACCGGGGAGCTGTTTTTT.

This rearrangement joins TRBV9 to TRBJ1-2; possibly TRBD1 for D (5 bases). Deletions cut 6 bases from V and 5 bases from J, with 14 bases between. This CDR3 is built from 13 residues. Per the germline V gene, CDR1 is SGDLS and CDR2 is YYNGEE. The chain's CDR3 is CASNRGAVYGYTF. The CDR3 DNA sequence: TGTGCCAGCAACCGTGGGGCAGTTTATGGCTACACCTTC. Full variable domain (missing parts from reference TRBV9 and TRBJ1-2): DSGVTQTPKHLITATGQRVTLRCSPRSGDLSVYWYQQSLDQGLQFLIQYYNGEERAKGNILERFSAQQFPDLHSELNLSSLELGDSALYFCASNRGAVYGYTFGSGTRLTVV.

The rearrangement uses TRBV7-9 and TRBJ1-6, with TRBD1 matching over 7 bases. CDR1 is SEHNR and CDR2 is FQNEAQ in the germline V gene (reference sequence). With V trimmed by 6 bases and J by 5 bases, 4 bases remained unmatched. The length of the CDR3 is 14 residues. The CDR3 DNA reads TGTGCCAGCAGTGTAGGGGGCGATAATTCACCCCTCCACTTT. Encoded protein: CASSVGGDNSPLHF.

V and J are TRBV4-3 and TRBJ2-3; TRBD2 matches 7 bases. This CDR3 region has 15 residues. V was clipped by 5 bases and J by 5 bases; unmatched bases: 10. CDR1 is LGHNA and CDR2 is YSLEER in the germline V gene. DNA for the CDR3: TGCGCCAGCAGCTTCATAGCGGGCTCGGTAGATACGCAGTATTTT. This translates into CASSFIAGSVDTQYF.

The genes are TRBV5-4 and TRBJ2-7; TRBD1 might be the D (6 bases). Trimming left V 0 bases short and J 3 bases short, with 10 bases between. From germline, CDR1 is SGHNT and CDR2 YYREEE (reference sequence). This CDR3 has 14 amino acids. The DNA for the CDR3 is TGTGCCAGCAGCTTGGGACAGGAATACTACGAGCAGTACTTC. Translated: CASSLGQEYYEQYF.

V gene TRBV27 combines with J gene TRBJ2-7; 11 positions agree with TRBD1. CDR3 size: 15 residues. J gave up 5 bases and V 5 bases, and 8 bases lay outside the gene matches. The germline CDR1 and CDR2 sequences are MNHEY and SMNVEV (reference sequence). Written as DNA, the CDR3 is TGTGCCAGCAGTCCGGCAGGGACAGGGGGGAACGAGCAGTACTTC. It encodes CASSPAGTGGNEQYF.

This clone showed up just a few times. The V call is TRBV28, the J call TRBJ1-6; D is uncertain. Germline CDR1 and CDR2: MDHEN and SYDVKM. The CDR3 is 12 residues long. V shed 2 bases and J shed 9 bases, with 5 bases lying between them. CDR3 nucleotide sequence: TGTGCCAGCAGTTTAGAGAGTTCACCCCTCCACTTT. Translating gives CASSLESSPLHF.

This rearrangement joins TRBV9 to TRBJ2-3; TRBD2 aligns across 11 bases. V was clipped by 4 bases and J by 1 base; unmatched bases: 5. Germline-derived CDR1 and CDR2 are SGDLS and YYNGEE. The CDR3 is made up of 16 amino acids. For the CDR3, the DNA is TGTGCCAGCAGCCCCGGGACTAGCGGCCGCACAGATACGCAGTATTTT. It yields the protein CASSPGTSGRTDTQYF. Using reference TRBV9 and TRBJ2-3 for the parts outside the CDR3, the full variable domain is DSGVTQTPKHLITATGQRVTLRCSPRSGDLSVYWYQQSLDQGLQFLIQYYNGEERAKGNILERFSAQQFPDLHSELNLSSLELGDSALYFCASSPGTSGRTDTQYFGPGTRLTVL.

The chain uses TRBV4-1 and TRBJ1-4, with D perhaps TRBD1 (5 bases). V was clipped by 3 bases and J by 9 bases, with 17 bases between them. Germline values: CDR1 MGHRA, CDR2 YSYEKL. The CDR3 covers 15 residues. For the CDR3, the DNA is TGCGCCAGCAGCCACGGGCCAGGGTCTCGTAAAAAACTGTTTTTT. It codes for CASSHGPGSRKKLFF.